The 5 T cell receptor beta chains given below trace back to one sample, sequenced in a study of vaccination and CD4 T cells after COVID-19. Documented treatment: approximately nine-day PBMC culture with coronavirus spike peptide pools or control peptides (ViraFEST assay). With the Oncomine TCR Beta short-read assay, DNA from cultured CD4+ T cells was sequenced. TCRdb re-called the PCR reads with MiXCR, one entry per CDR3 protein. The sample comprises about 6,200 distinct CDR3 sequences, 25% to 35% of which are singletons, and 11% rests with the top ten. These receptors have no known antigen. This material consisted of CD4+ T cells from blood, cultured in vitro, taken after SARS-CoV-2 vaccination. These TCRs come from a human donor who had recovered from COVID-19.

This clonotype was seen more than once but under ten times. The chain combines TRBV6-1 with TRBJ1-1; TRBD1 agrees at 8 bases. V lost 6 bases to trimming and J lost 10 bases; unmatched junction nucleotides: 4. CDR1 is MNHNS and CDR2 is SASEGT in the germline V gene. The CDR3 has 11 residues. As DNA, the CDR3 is TGTGCCAGCAGGACAGGGGCTAGAGCTTTCTTT. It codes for CASRTGARAFF.

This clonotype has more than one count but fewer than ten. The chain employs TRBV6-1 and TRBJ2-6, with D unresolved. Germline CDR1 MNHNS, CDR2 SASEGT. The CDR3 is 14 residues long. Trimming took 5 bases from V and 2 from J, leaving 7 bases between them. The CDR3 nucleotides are TGTGCCAGCAGTAGCGCAACTGGGGCCAACGTCCTGACTTTC. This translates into CASSSATGANVLTF.

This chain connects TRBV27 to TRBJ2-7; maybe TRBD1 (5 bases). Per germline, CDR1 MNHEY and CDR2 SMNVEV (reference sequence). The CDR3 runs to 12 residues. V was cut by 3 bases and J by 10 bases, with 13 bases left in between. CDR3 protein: CASSFQGSEQYF. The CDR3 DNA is TGTGCCAGCAGTTTTCAGGGTTCAGAACAGTACTTC.

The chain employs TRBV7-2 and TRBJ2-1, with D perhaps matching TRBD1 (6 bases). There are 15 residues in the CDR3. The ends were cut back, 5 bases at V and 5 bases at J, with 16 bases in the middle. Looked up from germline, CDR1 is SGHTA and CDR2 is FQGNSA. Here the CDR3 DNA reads TGTGCCAGCAGCCCCCGACAGGTTAGCGACAATGAGCAGTTCTTC. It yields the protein CASSPRQVSDNEQFF. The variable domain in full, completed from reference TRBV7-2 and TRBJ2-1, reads GAGVSQSPSNKVTEKGKDVELRCDPISGHTALYWYRQSLGQGLEFLIYFQGNSAPDKSGLPSDRFSAERTGGSVSTLTIQRTQQEDSAVYLCASSPRQVSDNEQFFGPGTRLTVL.

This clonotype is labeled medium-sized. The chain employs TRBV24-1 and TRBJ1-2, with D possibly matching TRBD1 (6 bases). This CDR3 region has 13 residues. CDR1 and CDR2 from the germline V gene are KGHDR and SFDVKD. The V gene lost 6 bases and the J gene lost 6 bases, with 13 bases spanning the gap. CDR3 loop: CATSMRGAHGYTF. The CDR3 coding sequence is TGTGCCACCAGTATGCGGGGGGCACATGGCTACACCTTC.